Below, 10 T cell receptor beta chains from the same sample are listed, as sequenced in a study of cytomegalovirus exposure and HLA in healthy donors. 13 Jbeta primers and 60 Vbeta primers were used for the PCR. Clones were read by immunoSEQ multiplex PCR, and TCRdb kept only the in-frame ones, dropping some. The sample consists of approximately 120,000 clones, around 74% of them appearing once. Sequencing was carried out using PBMCs. The source of these receptors is a man under 40 in good health and CMV-seronegative.

This clone has only a few counts. J is TRBJ2-7 and V is TRBV27; 7 bases are shared with TRBD2. J was trimmed by 0 bases and V by 5 bases; bases with no gene match: 10. The CDR3 totals 16 residues. Germline V gives CDR1 MNHEY, CDR2 SMNVEV (reference sequence). The CDR3 spells CASSPTLAAHSYEQYF. The CDR3 DNA reads as TGTGCCAGCAGTCCCACGCTAGCGGCTCACTCCTACGAGCAGTACTTC.

The rearrangement joins TRBV30 to TRBJ1-4; D gene uncertain. This CDR3 contains 12 residues. V gave up 2 bases and J gave up 7 bases, with 8 bases separating them. CDR1 and CDR2 (germline): GTSNPN, SVGIG (reference sequence). This CDR3 is CAWSSAGEKLFF. The CDR3, as DNA: TGTGCCTGGAGTAGCGCGGGTGAAAAACTGTTTTTT.

This clone was observed a few times. J is TRBJ2-3 and V is TRBV4-1; D is possibly TRBD2 (7 bases). This CDR3 is built from 18 residues. From germline, CDR1 is MGHRA and CDR2 YSYEKL. V was pared by 1 base and J by 6 bases, with 23 bases between. This chain's CDR3 is CASSQGAAAGARADTQYF. CDR3 DNA: TGCGCCAGCAGCCAAGGCGCAGCGGCGGGGGCGCGGGCGGATACGCAGTATTTT.

This clone turned up a few times. J is TRBJ1-5 and V is TRBV30; 9 nucleotides agree with TRBD1. The V and J ends lost 0 bases and 5 bases, in that order; junction bases with no gene match: 8. The CDR3 extends over 16 amino acids. Germline-derived CDR1 and CDR2 are GTSNPN and SVGIG (reference sequence). CDR3 region: CAWSVQGADYYQPQHF. CDR3 in DNA: TGTGCCTGGAGTGTACAGGGGGCGGATTATTATCAGCCCCAGCATTTT.

The genes are TRBV27 and TRBJ2-5, with a possible D match to TRBD2 (7 bases). This CDR3 is 16 amino acids long. Trimming cost V 5 bases and J 2 bases, with 18 bases left between them. From germline, CDR1 is MNHEY and CDR2 SMNVEV (reference sequence). CDR3 protein: CASSTPRGAEQETQYF. The CDR3 nucleotides read TGTGCCAGCAGTACCCCCCGGGGGGCCGAACAAGAGACCCAGTACTTC.

The chain has TRBV7-2 and TRBJ2-2; 13 bases map to TRBD2. The CDR3 loop spans 16 amino acids. V was clipped by 5 bases and J by 5 bases; unmatched bases: 5. In germline, CDR1 is SGHTA, CDR2 FQGNSA. The chain's CDR3 is CASSITSGGATGELFF. In nucleotides, the CDR3 is TGTGCCAGCAGCATTACTAGCGGGGGGGCGACCGGGGAGCTGTTTTTT.

The chain carries TRBV9 and TRBJ2-6; 8 nucleotides line up with TRBD1. With V trimmed by 4 bases and J by 3 bases, 12 bases remained unmatched. This CDR3 is 18 amino acids long. Germline V gene sequence: CDR1 SGDLS, CDR2 YYNGEE. CDR3 residues: CASSLRGAGGVGANVLTF. The DNA for the CDR3 is TGTGCCAGCAGCCTAAGGGGGGCAGGGGGCGTTGGGGCCAACGTCCTGACTTTC.

V is TRBV29-1 and J is TRBJ2-7; D might be TRBD2 (7 bases). The length of the CDR3 is 12 residues. CDR1 and CDR2 from the germline V gene are SQVTM and ANQGSEA. The germline V and J ends were trimmed by 4 bases and 2 bases, with 9 bases remaining between them. Written as DNA, the CDR3 is TGCAGCGTTGGGGGGGGCACCTACGAGCAGTACTTC. Translating it yields CSVGGGTYEQYF.

The rearrangement joins TRBV5-4 to TRBJ2-3; the D gene is possibly TRBD2 (6 bases). This CDR3 is 17 amino acids long. Trimming left V 6 bases short and J 0 bases short, with 20 bases between. Germline V gene lookup returns CDR1 SGHNT and CDR2 YYREEE (reference sequence). The CDR3 sequence: CASNAPGTSASTDTQYF. The CDR3 nucleotides read TGTGCCAGCAACGCCCCTGGGACTTCGGCTAGCACAGATACGCAGTATTTT.

The J gene is TRBJ2-1, the V gene TRBV29-1; a weak D match, TRBD2 (6 bases). Trimming took off 4 bases at V and 14 bases at J, with 12 bases between the two ends. This CDR3 has 10 residues. Germline V gene sequence: CDR1 SQVTM, CDR2 ANQGSEA. CDR3 in DNA: TGCAGCGTTGTTGTCGGAGGGGAGTTCTTC. Its translation: CSVVVGGEFF.